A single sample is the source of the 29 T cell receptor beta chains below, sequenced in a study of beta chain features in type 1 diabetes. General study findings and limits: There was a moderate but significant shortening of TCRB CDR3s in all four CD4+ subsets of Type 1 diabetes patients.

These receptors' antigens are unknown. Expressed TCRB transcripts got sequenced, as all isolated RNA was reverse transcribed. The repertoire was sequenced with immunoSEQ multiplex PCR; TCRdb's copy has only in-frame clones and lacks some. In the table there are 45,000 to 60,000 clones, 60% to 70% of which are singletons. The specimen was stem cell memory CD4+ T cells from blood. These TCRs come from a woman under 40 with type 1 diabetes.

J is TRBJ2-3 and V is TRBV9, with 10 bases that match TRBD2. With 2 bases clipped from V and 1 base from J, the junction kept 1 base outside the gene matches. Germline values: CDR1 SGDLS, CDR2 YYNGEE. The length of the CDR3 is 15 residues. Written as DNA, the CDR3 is TGTGCCAGCAGCGTCGGGACTAGCGGCACAGATACGCAGTATTTT. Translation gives CASSVGTSGTDTQYF.

Written as DNA, the CDR3 is TGTGCCAGCAGATTGACAGGGGAAGAGACCCAGTACTTC. This codes for CASRLTGEETQYF. The V and J genes are TRBV27 and TRBJ2-5, with 8 nucleotides matching TRBD1. Trimming cost V 6 bases and J 3 bases; bases outside gene matches: 3. Germline V gene lookup returns CDR1 MNHEY and CDR2 SMNVEV (reference sequence). The CDR3 is 13 amino acids.

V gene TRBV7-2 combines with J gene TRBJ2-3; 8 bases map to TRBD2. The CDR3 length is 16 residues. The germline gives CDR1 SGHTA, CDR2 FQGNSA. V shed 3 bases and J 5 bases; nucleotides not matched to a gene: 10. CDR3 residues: CASSFTAGGGGDTQYF. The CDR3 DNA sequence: TGTGCCAGCAGCTTTACCGCGGGAGGAGGTGGAGATACGCAGTATTTT.

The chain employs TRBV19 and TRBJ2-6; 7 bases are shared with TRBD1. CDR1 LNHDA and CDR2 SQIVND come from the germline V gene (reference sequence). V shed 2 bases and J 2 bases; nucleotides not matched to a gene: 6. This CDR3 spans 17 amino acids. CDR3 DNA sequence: TGTGCCAGTAGTATAAGGGGGCGCGCTGCTGGGGCCAACGTCCTGACTTTC. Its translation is CASSIRGRAAGANVLTF.

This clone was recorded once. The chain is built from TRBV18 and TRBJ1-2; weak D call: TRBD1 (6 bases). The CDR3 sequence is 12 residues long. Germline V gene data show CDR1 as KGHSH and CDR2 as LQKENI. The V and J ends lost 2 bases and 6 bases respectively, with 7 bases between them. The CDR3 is CASSPGGNGYTF. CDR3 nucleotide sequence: TGTGCCAGCTCACCAGGGGGCAATGGCTACACCTTC. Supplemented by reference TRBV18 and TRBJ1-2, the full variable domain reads NAGVMQNPRHLVRRRGQEARLRCSPMKGHSHVYWYRQLPEEGLKFMVYLQKENIIDESGMPKERFSAEFPKEGPSILRIQQVVRGDSAAYFCASSPGGNGYTFGSGTRLTVV.

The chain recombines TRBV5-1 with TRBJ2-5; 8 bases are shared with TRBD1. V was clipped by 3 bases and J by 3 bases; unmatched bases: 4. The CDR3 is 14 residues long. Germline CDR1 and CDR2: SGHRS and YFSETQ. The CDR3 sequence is CASSYPTGEETQYF. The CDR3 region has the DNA TGCGCCAGCAGCTACCCGACAGGGGAAGAGACCCAGTACTTC. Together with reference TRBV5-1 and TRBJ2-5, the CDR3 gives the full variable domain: KAGVTQTPRYLIKTRGQQVTLSCSPISGHRSVSWYQQTPGQGLQFLFEYFSETQRNKGNFPGRFSGRQFSNSRSEMNVSTLELGDSALYLCASSYPTGEETQYFGPGTRLLVL.

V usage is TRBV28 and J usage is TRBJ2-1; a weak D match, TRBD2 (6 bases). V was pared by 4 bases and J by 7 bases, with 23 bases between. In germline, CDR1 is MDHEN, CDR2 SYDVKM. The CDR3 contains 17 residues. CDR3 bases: TGTGCCAGCAGTTCCCCCTCGGCTCTTAATGGGAGGAATGAGCAGTTCTTC. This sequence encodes CASSSPSALNGRNEQFF.

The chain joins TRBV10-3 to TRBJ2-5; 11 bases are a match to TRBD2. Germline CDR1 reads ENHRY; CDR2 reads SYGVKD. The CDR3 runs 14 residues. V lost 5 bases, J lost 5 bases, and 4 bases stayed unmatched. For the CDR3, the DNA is TGTGCCATCAGTAGGACTAGCGGGTCCGAGACCCAGTACTTC. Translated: CAISRTSGSETQYF.

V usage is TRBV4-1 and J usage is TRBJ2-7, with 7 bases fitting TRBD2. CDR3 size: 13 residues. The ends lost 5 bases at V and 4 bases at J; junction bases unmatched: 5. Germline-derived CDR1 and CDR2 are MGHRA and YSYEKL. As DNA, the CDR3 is TGCGCCAGCAGCTTACGGGAGGATTACGAGCAGTACTTC. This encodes CASSLREDYEQYF.

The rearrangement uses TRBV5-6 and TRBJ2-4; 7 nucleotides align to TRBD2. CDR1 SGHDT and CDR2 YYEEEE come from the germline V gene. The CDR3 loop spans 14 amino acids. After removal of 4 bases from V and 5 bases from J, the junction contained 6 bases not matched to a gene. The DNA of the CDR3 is TGTGCCAGCAGCCTGGGGGGGGAAGAAAACATTCAGTACTTC. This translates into CASSLGGEENIQYF.

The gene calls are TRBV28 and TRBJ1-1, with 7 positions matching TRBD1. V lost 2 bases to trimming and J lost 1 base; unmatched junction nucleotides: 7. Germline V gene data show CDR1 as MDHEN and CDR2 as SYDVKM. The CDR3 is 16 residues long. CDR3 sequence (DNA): TGTGCCAGCAGTTTAAACAGGGGTAGGGGGAACACTGAAGCTTTCTTT. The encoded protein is CASSLNRGRGNTEAFF.

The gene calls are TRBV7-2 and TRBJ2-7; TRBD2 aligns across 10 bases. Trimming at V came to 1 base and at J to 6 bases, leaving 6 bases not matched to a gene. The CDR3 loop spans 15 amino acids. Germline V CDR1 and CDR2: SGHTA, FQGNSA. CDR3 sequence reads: CASSLGLAGDAEQYF. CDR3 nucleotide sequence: TGTGCCAGCAGCTTAGGTCTAGCGGGAGACGCCGAGCAGTACTTC. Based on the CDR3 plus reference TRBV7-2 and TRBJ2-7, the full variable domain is GAGVSQSPSNKVTEKGKDVELRCDPISGHTALYWYRQSLGQGLEFLIYFQGNSAPDKSGLPSDRFSAERTGGSVSTLTIQRTQQEDSAVYLCASSLGLAGDAEQYFGPGTRLTVT.

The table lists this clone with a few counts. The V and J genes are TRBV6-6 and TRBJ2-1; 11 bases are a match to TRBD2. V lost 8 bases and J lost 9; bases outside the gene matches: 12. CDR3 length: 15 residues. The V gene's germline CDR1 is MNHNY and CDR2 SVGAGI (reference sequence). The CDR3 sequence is CASLDSGRGEGEQFF. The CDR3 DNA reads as TGTGCCAGCCTCGATAGCGGGAGGGGGGAGGGTGAGCAGTTCTTC.

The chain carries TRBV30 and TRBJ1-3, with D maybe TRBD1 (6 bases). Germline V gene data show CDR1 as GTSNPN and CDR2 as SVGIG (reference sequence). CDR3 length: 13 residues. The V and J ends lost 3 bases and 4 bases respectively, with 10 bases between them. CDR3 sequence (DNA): TGTGCCTGGAGGACAGGATCAGGAAACACCATATATTTT. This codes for CAWRTGSGNTIYF.

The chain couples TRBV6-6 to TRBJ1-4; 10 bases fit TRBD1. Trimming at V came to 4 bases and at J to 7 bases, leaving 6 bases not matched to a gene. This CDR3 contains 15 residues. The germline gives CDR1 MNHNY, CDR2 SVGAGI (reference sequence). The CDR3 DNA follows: TGTGCCAGCAGTTCCACCGGGACAGGGGCTGAAAAACTGTTTTTT. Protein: CASSSTGTGAEKLFF.

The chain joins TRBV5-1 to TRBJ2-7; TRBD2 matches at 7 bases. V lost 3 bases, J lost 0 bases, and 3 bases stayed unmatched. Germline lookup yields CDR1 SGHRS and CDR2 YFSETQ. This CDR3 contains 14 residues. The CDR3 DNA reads TGCGCCAGCAGCTCCCTAGCGGACTCCTACGAGCAGTACTTC. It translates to CASSSLADSYEQYF.

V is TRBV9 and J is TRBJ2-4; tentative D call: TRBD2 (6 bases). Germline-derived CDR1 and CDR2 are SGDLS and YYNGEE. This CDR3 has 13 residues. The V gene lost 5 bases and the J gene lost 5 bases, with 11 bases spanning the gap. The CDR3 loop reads CASSSSGENIQYF. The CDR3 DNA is TGTGCCAGCAGTAGTAGCGGAGAAAACATTCAGTACTTC.

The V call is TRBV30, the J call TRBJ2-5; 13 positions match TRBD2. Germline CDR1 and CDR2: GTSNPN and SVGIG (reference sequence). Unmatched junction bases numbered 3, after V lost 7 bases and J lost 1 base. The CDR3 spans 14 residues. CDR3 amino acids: CASRTSGSQETQYF. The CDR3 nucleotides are TGTGCCTCAAGGACTAGCGGGAGCCAAGAGACCCAGTACTTC.

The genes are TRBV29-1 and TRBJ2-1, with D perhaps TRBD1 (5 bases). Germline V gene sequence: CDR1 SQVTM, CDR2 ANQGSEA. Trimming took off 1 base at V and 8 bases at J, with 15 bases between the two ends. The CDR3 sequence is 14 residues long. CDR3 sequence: CSVEGSSGADEQFF. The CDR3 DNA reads TGCAGCGTTGAAGGTTCTAGTGGGGCCGATGAGCAGTTCTTC.

The CDR3 spells CASSARTSDSYEQYF. The CDR3 nucleotides are TGTGCCAGCAGCGCACGGACTAGCGACTCCTACGAGCAGTACTTC. The chain carries TRBV21-1 and TRBJ2-7; the tabulated D call, TRBD2, remains unverified against the DNA. TRBV21-1 is listed as a pseudogene. The CDR3 runs to 15 residues.

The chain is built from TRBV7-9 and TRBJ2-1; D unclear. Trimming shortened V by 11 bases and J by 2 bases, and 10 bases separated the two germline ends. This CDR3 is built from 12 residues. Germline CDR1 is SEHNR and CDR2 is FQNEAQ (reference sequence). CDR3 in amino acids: CAGRFPYNEQFF. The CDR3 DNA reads TGTGCCGGCCGATTTCCCTACAATGAGCAGTTCTTC.

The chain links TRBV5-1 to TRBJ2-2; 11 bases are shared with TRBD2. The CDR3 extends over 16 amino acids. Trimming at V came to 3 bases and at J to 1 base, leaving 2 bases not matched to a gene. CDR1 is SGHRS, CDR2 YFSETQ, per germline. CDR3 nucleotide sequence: TGCGCCAGCAGCTCCGGGACTAGCGGGAACACCGGGGAGCTGTTTTTT. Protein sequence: CASSSGTSGNTGELFF.

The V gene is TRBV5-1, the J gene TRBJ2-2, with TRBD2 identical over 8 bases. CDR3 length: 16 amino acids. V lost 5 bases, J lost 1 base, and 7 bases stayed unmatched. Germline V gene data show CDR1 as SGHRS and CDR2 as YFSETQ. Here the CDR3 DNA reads TGCGCCAGCAGTCCCCTGACTAGCGAGAACACCGGGGAGCTGTTTTTT. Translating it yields CASSPLTSENTGELFF. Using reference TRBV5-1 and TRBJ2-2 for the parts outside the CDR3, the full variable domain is KAGVTQTPRYLIKTRGQQVTLSCSPISGHRSVSWYQQTPGQGLQFLFEYFSETQRNKGNFPGRFSGRQFSNSRSEMNVSTLELGDSALYLCASSPLTSENTGELFFGEGSRLTVL.

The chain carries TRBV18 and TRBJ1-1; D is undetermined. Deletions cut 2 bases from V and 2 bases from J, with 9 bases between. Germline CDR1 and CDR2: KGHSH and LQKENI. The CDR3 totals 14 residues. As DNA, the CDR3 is TGTGCCAGCTCACCAGTGCAGGTAAACACTGAAGCTTTCTTT. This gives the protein CASSPVQVNTEAFF.

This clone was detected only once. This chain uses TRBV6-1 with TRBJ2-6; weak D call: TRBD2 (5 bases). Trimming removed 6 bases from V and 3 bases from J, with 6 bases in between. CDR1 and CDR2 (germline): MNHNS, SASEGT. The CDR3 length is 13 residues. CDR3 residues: CASRTIGANVLTF. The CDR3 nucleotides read TGTGCCAGCAGGACTATTGGGGCCAACGTCCTGACTTTC.

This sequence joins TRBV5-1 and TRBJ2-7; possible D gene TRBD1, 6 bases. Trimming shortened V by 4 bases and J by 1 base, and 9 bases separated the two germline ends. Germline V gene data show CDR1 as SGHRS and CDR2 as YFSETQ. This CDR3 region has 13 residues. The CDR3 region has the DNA TGCGCCAGCAGCGTTACAGGGTCCTACGAGCAGTACTTC. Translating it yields CASSVTGSYEQYF. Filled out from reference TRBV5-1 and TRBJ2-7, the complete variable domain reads KAGVTQTPRYLIKTRGQQVTLSCSPISGHRSVSWYQQTPGQGLQFLFEYFSETQRNKGNFPGRFSGRQFSNSRSEMNVSTLELGDSALYLCASSVTGSYEQYFGPGTRLTVT.

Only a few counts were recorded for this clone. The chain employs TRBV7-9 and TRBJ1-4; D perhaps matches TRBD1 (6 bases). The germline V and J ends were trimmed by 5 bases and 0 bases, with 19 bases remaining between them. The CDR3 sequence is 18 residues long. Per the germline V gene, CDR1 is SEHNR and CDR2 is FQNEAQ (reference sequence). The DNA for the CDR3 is TGTGCCAGCAGCGACGGGGGGGGCGGGGATGCAACTAATGAAAAACTGTTTTTT. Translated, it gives CASSDGGGGDATNEKLFF.

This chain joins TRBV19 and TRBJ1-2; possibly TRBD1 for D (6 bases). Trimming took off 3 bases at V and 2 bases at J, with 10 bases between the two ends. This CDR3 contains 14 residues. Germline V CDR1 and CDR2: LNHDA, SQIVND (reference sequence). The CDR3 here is CASSITGTNYGYTF. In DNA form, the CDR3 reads TGTGCCAGTAGTATTACAGGGACCAACTATGGCTACACCTTC.

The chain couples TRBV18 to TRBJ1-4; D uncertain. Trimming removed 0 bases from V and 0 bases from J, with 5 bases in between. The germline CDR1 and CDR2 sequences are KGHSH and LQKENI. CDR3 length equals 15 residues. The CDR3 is CASSPPSATNEKLFF. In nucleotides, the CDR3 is TGTGCCAGCTCACCACCGTCTGCAACTAATGAAAAACTGTTTTTT.